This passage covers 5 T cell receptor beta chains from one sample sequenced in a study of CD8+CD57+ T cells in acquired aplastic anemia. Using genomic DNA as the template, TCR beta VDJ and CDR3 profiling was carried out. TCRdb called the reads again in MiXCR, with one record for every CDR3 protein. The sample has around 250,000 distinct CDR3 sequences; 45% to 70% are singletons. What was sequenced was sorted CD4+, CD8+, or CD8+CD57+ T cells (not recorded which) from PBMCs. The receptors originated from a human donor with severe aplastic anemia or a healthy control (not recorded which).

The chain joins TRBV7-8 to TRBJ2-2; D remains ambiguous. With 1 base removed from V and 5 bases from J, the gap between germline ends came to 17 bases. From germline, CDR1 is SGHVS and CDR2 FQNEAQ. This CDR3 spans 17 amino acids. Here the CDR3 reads CASSLVLGLAETGELFF. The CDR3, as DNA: TGTGCCAGCAGCTTAGTTTTGGGTTTGGCAGAGACCGGGGAGCTGTTTTTT.

The CDR3 sequence: CASSVRWGEQFF. CDR3 nucleotides: TGTGCCAGCAGCGTCCGTTGGGGGGAGCAGTTCTTC. V usage is TRBV9 and J usage is TRBJ2-1; the D gene could be TRBD1 or TRBD2 (5 bases each). Per the germline V gene, CDR1 is SGDLS and CDR2 is YYNGEE. CDR3 length: 12 residues. Trimming cost V 2 bases and J 10 bases, with 10 bases left between them. The full variable domain, in which reference TRBV9 and TRBJ2-1 provide the parts outside the CDR3, is DSGVTQTPKHLITATGQRVTLRCSPRSGDLSVYWYQQSLDQGLQFLIQYYNGEERAKGNILERFSAQQFPDLHSELNLSSLELGDSALYFCASSVRWGEQFFGPGTRLTVL.

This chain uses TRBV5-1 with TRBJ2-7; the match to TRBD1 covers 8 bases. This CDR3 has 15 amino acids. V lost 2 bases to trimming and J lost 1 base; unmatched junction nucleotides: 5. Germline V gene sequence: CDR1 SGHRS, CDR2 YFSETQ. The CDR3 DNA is TGCGCCAGCAGCTTTGGACAGGGTGTATCCTACGAGCAGTACTTC. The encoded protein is CASSFGQGVSYEQYF.

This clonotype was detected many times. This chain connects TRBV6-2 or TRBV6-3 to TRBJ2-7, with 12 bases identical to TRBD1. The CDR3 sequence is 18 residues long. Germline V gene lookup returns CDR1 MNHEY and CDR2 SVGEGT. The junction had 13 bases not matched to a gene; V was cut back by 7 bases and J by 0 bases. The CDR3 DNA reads TGTGCCAGCACCAGGGACAGGGGGCCCTCTTGGAGCTCCTACGAGCAGTACTTC. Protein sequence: CASTRDRGPSWSSYEQYF.

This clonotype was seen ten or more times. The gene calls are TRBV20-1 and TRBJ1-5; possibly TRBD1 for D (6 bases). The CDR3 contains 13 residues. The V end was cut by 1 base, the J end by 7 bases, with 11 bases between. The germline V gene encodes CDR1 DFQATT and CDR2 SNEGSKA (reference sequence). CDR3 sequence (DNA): TGCAGTGCTAGAGCTGGGGGCGCGCAGCCCCAGCATTTT. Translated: CSARAGGAQPQHF.